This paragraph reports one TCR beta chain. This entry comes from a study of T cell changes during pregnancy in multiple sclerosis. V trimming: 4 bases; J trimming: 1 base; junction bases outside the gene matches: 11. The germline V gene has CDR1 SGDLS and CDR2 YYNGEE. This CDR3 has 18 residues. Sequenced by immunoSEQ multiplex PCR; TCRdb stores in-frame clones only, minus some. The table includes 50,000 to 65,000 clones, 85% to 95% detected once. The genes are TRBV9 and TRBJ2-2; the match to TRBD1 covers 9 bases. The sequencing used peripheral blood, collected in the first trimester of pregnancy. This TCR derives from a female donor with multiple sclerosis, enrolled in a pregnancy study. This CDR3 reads CASSLTLGTGMNTGELFF. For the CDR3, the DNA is TGTGCCAGCAGCCTCACCCTAGGGACAGGGATGAACACCGGGGAGCTGTTTTTT.